This T cell receptor beta chain was obtained from a study of cytomegalovirus exposure and HLA in healthy donors. Vbeta (60) and Jbeta (13) primers were used in the PCR. Only in-frame clones appear in the TCRdb table, and some are missing; sequencing was by immunoSEQ multiplex PCR. The sample shows tens of thousands of clones, around 79% of them seen only once. Trimming cost V 5 bases and J 2 bases, with 18 bases left between them. The germline V gene has CDR1 LNHDA and CDR2 SQIVND (reference sequence). The CDR3 runs to 16 residues. The chain is built from TRBV19 and TRBJ2-5; D may be TRBD2 (5 bases). The TCR was taken from a woman in her 40s in good health and CMV-seropositive. The sequenced material came from PBMCs. The CDR3 here is CASSGRGSGRQETQYF. The CDR3 nucleotides are TGTGCCAGTAGTGGAAGAGGGAGTGGCCGTCAAGAGACCCAGTACTTC. Full variable domain (remainder filled in from reference TRBV19 and TRBJ2-5): DGGITQSPKYLFRKEGQNVTLSCEQNLNHDAMYWYRQDPGQGLRLIYYSQIVNDFQKGDIAEGYSVSREKKESFPLTVTSAQKNPTAFYLCASSGRGSGRQETQYFGPGTRLLVL.